The T cell receptor (beta chain) described here comes from a study of T cells after yellow fever vaccination. General study points: Sorted repertoires could include abundant contaminating clonotypes from bulk cells. Though weaker, the secondary response peaked faster, on day 5 versus 15.

This clonotype was observed a few times. The antigen is undetermined. This CDR3 has 14 amino acids. With 4 bases removed from V and 4 bases from J, the gap between germline ends came to 11 bases. Germline V gene lookup returns CDR1 MGHRA and CDR2 YSYEKL. TCRdb re-called the 5' RACE reads with MiXCR, one entry per CDR3 protein. Among over 300,000 distinct CDR3 sequences listed, around 3.6% were seen once. The chain links TRBV4-1 to TRBJ1-5; no clear D. Material: PBMCs, obtained on the day of the yellow fever booster vaccination. The sequence derives from a man younger than 30 who received the YFV17D yellow fever vaccine. CDR3 region: CASSPRTTNQPQHF. For the CDR3, the DNA is TGCGCCAGCAGCCCTAGGACTACTAATCAGCCCCAGCATTTT.